This T cell receptor (beta chain) was documented in a study of human T cells and chemical hapten exposure. The library attached unique molecular identifiers to individual cDNA molecules. TCRdb redid the calling of the RACE reads with MiXCR, one entry per CDR3 protein. The table has 300,000 to 400,000 distinct CDR3 sequences, 5.5% to 8% seen once. This clonotype was seen at least ten times. Germline values: CDR1 ENHRY, CDR2 SYGVKD. This CDR3 contains 15 residues. Trimming removed 0 bases from V and 2 bases from J, with 11 bases in between. Documented time point: patch test 1, 2 weeks after DPC sensitization. Treatment reported: therapeutic diphenylcyclopropenone sensitization with weekly scalp DPC. Donors were 18 to 70-year-old alopecia patients suitable for DPC.

The TCR comes from a woman between 18 and 29 years old with alopecia areata. Some clones in this sample may be carry-over from other donors' samples. The sample in question was whole blood, obtained in connection with sensitization to the hapten diphenylcyclopropenone (DPC). V usage is TRBV10-3 and J usage is TRBJ2-7; maybe TRBD1 (6 bases). The CDR3 DNA reads TGTGCCATCAGTGAGTCGGGGGACACGGCCTACGAGCAGTACTTC. It translates to CAISESGDTAYEQYF.